The source of this TCR beta chain is a study of early stage breast cancer tumors. Findings of the study overall: Tumors had approximately 2.5-fold higher T cell density than normal breast.

CDR1 and CDR2 (germline): ENHRY, SYGVKD. Unmatched junction bases numbered 3, after V lost 3 bases and J lost 4 bases. This CDR3 region has 13 residues. Assay used: immunoSEQ multiplex PCR; TCRdb lists only in-frame clones, some missing. The sample lists tens of thousands of clones, about three quarters occurring once. For this clone: Its matching antigen is unknown.

The sequence derives from a person in their fifties with breast cancer. The gene calls are TRBV10-3 and TRBJ2-7; 7 bases agree with TRBD2. Sequencing used blood. CDR3 bases: TGTGCCATCAGTGATACTAGCGCGTACGAGCAGTACTTC. This translates into CAISDTSAYEQYF.